Below are 21 T cell receptor beta chains sequenced from a single sample in a study of graft-versus-host responses after intestinal transplantation. Only in-frame clones appear in the TCRdb table, and some are missing; sequencing was by immunoSEQ multiplex PCR. The sample yields some 95,000 clones, 75% to 95% seen once. These receptors' antigens are unknown. The starting material was unstimulated CD8+ T cells sorted from spleen or lymph node cells, obtained before intestinal transplant. The receptors derive from a human donor who received an intestinal transplant.

This clone was seen once. The chain joins TRBV10-3 to TRBJ2-3, with 8 bases matching TRBD2. Germline V gives CDR1 ENHRY, CDR2 SYGVKD. The CDR3 is 18 amino acids. V dropped 0 bases and J dropped 2; count of bases not matched to a gene: 10. The CDR3 is CAISESTLRGALTDTQYF. CDR3 DNA sequence: TGTGCCATCAGTGAGTCGACTCTGCGGGGGGCTCTCACAGATACGCAGTATTTT.

The rearrangement joins TRBV6-5 to TRBJ1-6; D may be TRBD1 (5 bases). Germline loops: CDR1 MNHEY, CDR2 SVGAGI. Trimming took off 8 bases at V and 2 bases at J, with 13 bases between the two ends. The CDR3 covers 15 residues. CDR3 sequence reads: CASGYAGTYNSPLHF. For the CDR3, the DNA is TGTGCCAGCGGATATGCAGGGACCTATAATTCACCCCTCCACTTT.

The chain is built from TRBV6-5 and TRBJ1-6; weak D call: TRBD1 (5 bases). Trimming removed 7 bases at V and 7 bases at J, with 11 bases between. This CDR3 has 13 residues. Germline values: CDR1 MNHEY, CDR2 SVGAGI. The CDR3 nucleotides are TGTGCCAGCACAGGGTCCTTAAATTCACCCCTCCACTTT. The encoded protein is CASTGSLNSPLHF.

V gene TRBV4-1 combines with J gene TRBJ2-5, with no clear D. CDR1 is MGHRA and CDR2 is YSYEKL in the germline V gene. V lost 3 bases and J lost 2, with 10 bases in between. CDR3 size: 14 residues. In DNA, the CDR3 is TGCGCCAGCAGCCACGACACAGTGCAAGAGACCCAGTACTTC. Protein sequence: CASSHDTVQETQYF.

The chain employs TRBV7-9 and TRBJ1-2; TRBD1 matches at 7 bases. The germline gives CDR1 SEHNR, CDR2 FQNEAQ (reference sequence). After removal of 3 bases from V and 2 bases from J, the junction contained 12 bases not matched to a gene. This CDR3 has 17 residues. CDR3 coding DNA: TGTGCCAGCAGCTTCCCTCCTAAGGGGGCAGGAAACTATGGCTACACCTTC. It yields the protein CASSFPPKGAGNYGYTF. The full variable domain, with the rest looked up from reference TRBV7-9 and TRBJ1-2, is DTGVSQNPRHKITKRGQNVTFRCDPISEHNRLYWYRQTLGQGPEFLTYFQNEAQLEKSRLLSDRFSAERPKGSFSTLEIQRTEQGDSAMYLCASSFPPKGAGNYGYTFGSGTRLTVV.

This clone was recorded a few times. V gene TRBV6-5 combines with J gene TRBJ1-1, with 10 nucleotides matching TRBD1. The CDR3 has 14 residues. Trimming at V came to 5 bases and at J to 5 bases, leaving 5 bases not matched to a gene. Germline CDR1 and CDR2: MNHEY and SVGAGI. The CDR3 loop is CASSRQGAATEAFF. The DNA of the CDR3 is TGTGCCAGCAGTAGACAGGGGGCTGCAACTGAAGCTTTCTTT.

The chain employs TRBV6-6 and TRBJ2-7; 7 nucleotides align to TRBD1. Trimming removed 2 bases from V and 2 bases from J; junction bases left unmatched: 9. The CDR3 is 16 amino acids. The germline CDR1 and CDR2 sequences are MNHNY and SVGAGI (reference sequence). This CDR3 reads CASSYKGRQGPYEQYF. CDR3 nucleotide sequence: TGTGCCAGCAGTTACAAGGGAAGACAGGGTCCCTACGAGCAGTACTTC.

This clone was detected a few times. The chain couples TRBV29-1 to TRBJ1-1; 9 nucleotides agree with TRBD1. The germline CDR1 and CDR2 sequences are SQVTM and ANQGSEA. Trimming removed 6 bases from V and 2 bases from J; junction bases left unmatched: 4. The CDR3 spans 13 residues. CDR3 in amino acids: CSVRQGGNTEAFF. As DNA, the CDR3 is TGCAGCGTACGACAGGGGGGAAACACTGAAGCTTTCTTT.

The chain uses TRBV19 and TRBJ2-1, with a tentative D call TRBD2 (5 bases). Germline V gene data show CDR1 as LNHDA and CDR2 as SQIVND (reference sequence). V lost 2 bases and J lost 0, with 11 bases in between. This CDR3 contains 16 residues. CDR3 sequence (DNA): TGTGCCAGTAGTATAAGAGGGAGCCCCTCCTACAATGAGCAGTTCTTC. Protein sequence: CASSIRGSPSYNEQFF. The complete variable domain, with remaining parts taken from reference TRBV19 and TRBJ2-1, reads DGGITQSPKYLFRKEGQNVTLSCEQNLNHDAMYWYRQDPGQGLRLIYYSQIVNDFQKGDIAEGYSVSREKKESFPLTVTSAQKNPTAFYLCASSIRGSPSYNEQFFGPGTRLTVL.

This clone was counted only a few times. The V and J genes are TRBV18 and TRBJ1-1, with unresolved D. The V and J ends lost 2 bases and 3 bases respectively, with 10 bases between them. The CDR3 is 14 amino acids. The germline gives CDR1 KGHSH, CDR2 LQKENI. CDR3 coding DNA: TGTGCCAGCTCACCAAGTAGCGGGTACACTGAAGCTTTCTTT. Translating gives CASSPSSGYTEAFF.

The J gene is TRBJ2-7, the V gene TRBV2, with D perhaps matching TRBD1 (6 bases). This CDR3 is built from 13 residues. Looked up from germline, CDR1 is SNHLY and CDR2 is FYNNEI. The ends were cut back, 4 bases at V and 0 bases at J, with 7 bases in the middle. The CDR3 DNA reads as TGTGCCAGCAGTGTGGGACACTCCTACGAGCAGTACTTC. Its translation: CASSVGHSYEQYF.

The chain employs TRBV5-1 and TRBJ1-1; D is undetermined. The ends were cut back, 4 bases at V and 4 bases at J, with 14 bases in the middle. The CDR3 sequence is 14 residues long. Looked up from germline, CDR1 is SGHRS and CDR2 is YFSETQ. CDR3 DNA sequence: TGCGCCAGCAGCGTGGCTACAGCTCCCACTGAAGCTTTCTTT. Amino acid sequence: CASSVATAPTEAFF.

The chain uses TRBV27 and TRBJ2-2; tentative D call: TRBD2 (5 bases). The CDR3 is 15 residues long. V shed 2 bases and J shed 6 bases, with 13 bases lying between them. The germline V gene encodes CDR1 MNHEY and CDR2 SMNVEV (reference sequence). The CDR3 DNA follows: TGTGCCAGCAGTTTACGGGGTGGACCAGCCGGGGAGCTGTTTTTT. Amino acids: CASSLRGGPAGELFF.

V gene TRBV7-9 combines with J gene TRBJ2-2; a weak D match, TRBD1 (5 bases). Germline lookup yields CDR1 SEHNR and CDR2 FQNEAQ (reference sequence). CDR3 length: 18 amino acids. V lost 8 bases and J 3 bases, leaving 25 bases between the germline ends. Written as DNA, the CDR3 is TGTGCCAGCTCCGAAAATCCCTCGAACCGCAGGGACACCGGGGAGCTGTTTTTT. Residues: CASSENPSNRRDTGELFF.

The rearrangement joins TRBV2 to TRBJ2-1; D is perhaps TRBD1 (5 bases). This CDR3 is 17 amino acids long. V shed 6 bases and J shed 8 bases, with 26 bases lying between them. The germline V gene encodes CDR1 SNHLY and CDR2 FYNNEI. CDR3 nucleotides: TGTGCCAGCAGGGTATACGGACACTCGCCCCTCGGCGATGAGCAGTTCTTC. Translating gives CASRVYGHSPLGDEQFF.

The chain has TRBV5-4 and TRBJ1-2; TRBD1 matches at 7 bases. This CDR3 spans 13 amino acids. CDR1 and CDR2 (germline): SGHNT, YYREEE (reference sequence). Trimming took 4 bases from V and 8 from J; bases not matched to a gene: 8. The CDR3 sequence: CASSLGQASGYTF. CDR3 sequence (DNA): TGTGCCAGCAGCCTAGGACAGGCCTCGGGCTACACCTTC.

This chain uses TRBV6-6 with TRBJ2-5; 14 nucleotides align to TRBD2. V dropped 5 bases and J dropped 4; count of bases not matched to a gene: 6. This CDR3 has 16 amino acids. CDR1 is MNHNY and CDR2 is SVGAGI in the germline V gene (reference sequence). The CDR3: CASSGTSGGFLETQYF. The CDR3 region has the DNA TGTGCCAGCAGTGGGACTAGCGGGGGCTTCCTAGAGACCCAGTACTTC.

The chain recombines TRBV29-1 with TRBJ2-2, with TRBD2 as a possible D gene (7 bases). Between the trimmed V and J ends, which lost 5 bases and 0 bases, there was a span of 13 bases. Looked up from germline, CDR1 is SQVTM and CDR2 is ANQGSEA. The CDR3 spans 15 residues. Here the CDR3 DNA reads TGCAGCGTTAGGGGGGGGACGACGAACACCGGGGAGCTGTTTTTT. Its translation is CSVRGGTTNTGELFF.

J is TRBJ1-1 and V is TRBV7-3; no definite D call. Between the trimmed V and J ends, which lost 4 bases and 2 bases, there was a span of 5 bases. This CDR3 contains 12 residues. Germline assignment: CDR1 SGHTA and CDR2 FQGTGA. The CDR3 sequence is CASSSPNTEAFF. The CDR3 nucleotides are TGTGCCAGCAGCTCCCCAAACACTGAAGCTTTCTTT.

This clone was recorded only once. The chain has TRBV4-1 and TRBJ2-1, with D possibly matching TRBD1 (5 bases). CDR1 and CDR2 from the germline V gene are MGHRA and YSYEKL. This CDR3 has 15 amino acids. The V and J ends lost 1 base and 4 bases respectively, with 11 bases between them. The CDR3 protein is CASSQGRAIYNEQFF. For the CDR3, the DNA is TGCGCCAGCAGCCAAGGCAGGGCGATTTACAATGAGCAGTTCTTC.

The V call is TRBV5-1, the J call TRBJ2-7, with D hard to call. Between the trimmed V and J ends, which lost 0 bases and 0 bases, there was a span of 7 bases. The CDR3 consists of 14 residues. Germline V gene sequence: CDR1 SGHRS, CDR2 YFSETQ. CDR3 nucleotides: TGCGCCAGCAGCTTGGGTTTTAGCTCCTACGAGCAGTACTTC. Translated: CASSLGFSSYEQYF.